One TCR beta chain is described in this entry. The entry originates in a study of T cell clones after liver transplantation. About the research overall: TCRbeta sequencing after a pre-transplant mixed lymphocyte reaction identified graft-donor-reactive clones, later tracked in post-transplant blood.

Germline-derived CDR1 and CDR2 are ENHRY and SYGVKD. There are 18 residues in the CDR3. Trimming at V came to 6 bases and at J to 3 bases, leaving 13 bases not matched to a gene. TCRdb keeps only in-frame clones here, not all; method: immunoSEQ multiplex PCR. The sample has more than 65,000 clones; about 88% are singletons. Source: CD4+ T cells from blood, taken before liver transplant. This chain links TRBV10-3 with TRBJ2-7, with 14 bases aligning to TRBD2. The TCR originated in a human donor who received a liver transplant. The CDR3 spells CAIRQSGGTSGGDYEQYF. CDR3 bases: TGTGCCATCAGACAGTCGGGAGGGACTAGCGGGGGAGACTACGAGCAGTACTTC.